What follows is one T cell receptor beta chain and its context. Original analysis: Scientists estimated how many nucleated cells there were by amplifying reference gene primers. The repertoire was sequenced with immunoSEQ multiplex PCR; TCRdb's copy has only in-frame clones and lacks some. The D gene and trimming were derived from the DNA, and the V and J assignments and clone size from that table. The sample includes roughly 32,000 clones, 85% seen only once; the top ten take more than 7.5%. This specimen belongs to a study of blood T cell repertoires in COVID-19. Overall study context: Acute and convalescent COVID-19 samples came from the United States, Italy and Spain. The cDNA or gDNA used as material had been derived from T cells, B-cell-depleted T cells, or PBMCs.

Germline V lookup: CDR1 LNHDA, CDR2 SQIVND (reference sequence). This CDR3 region has 13 residues. The ends lost 10 bases at V and 5 bases at J; junction bases unmatched: 6. The source of this sequence is a man at least 80 years old with active COVID-19. Sequences were obtained from peripheral blood. This sequence joins TRBV19 and TRBJ2-7; TRBD1 agrees at 12 bases. The CDR3 DNA reads as TGTGCCACCAGGGACAGGGGGCGCGACGAGCAGTACTTC. Translating gives CATRDRGRDEQYF.